This T cell receptor (beta chain) was identified in a study of T cell repertoires in cytomegalovirus infection (dated by TCRdb to between 2019 and 2020). Regarding the complete study: Donor HLA type was relevant to the analysis, as public TCR beta signatures indicated carriage of CMV infection together with the matching HLA type.

Sequencing relied on an Illumina HiSeq 1500. TCRdb redid the processing of the public reads, applying fastp at Q25 and MiXCR, and retained in-frame beta chains. CDR3 protein duplicates are merged, each entry listing the most common genes and DNA. The sample yields about 240,000 distinct CDR3 sequences; about 7% were counted once. More than 5.5% of the sample is in the top ten clones. This clonotype was seen repeatedly, ten times or more. Its antigen is not yet known. No much larger clone is present one base from it, and per-base qualities are unavailable. What the work shows at the level of the full study, not this receptor alone: In the ex vivo response, HLA-C-restricted CMV-specific TCR beta clonotypes were dominant, and in two of eight donors the single most frequent clonotype came from this HLA-C-restricted group. Carriers of CMV infection plus the relevant HLA type were discriminated by the cumulative frequency of public TCR beta family members in the study cohort and in an independent 352-donor cohort.

The CDR1 and CDR2 encoded by the germline V gene are SGHTA and FQGNSA. Germline trimming: 1 base from V, 4 bases from J; junction bases outside gene matches: 2. The CDR3 covers 14 residues, taking in both the cysteine and the phenylalanine. Kept here is only the CDR3 DNA, which spans 42 bases and is read in frame from base 1. The sequence is built from TRBV7-2 and TRBJ1-2; 8 nucleotides in the junction match TRBD1. The TCR was taken from a human donor in good health (CMV status not recorded). Some clones in this sample may be carry-over from other donors' samples. Sequencing was performed on PBMCs. The CDR3 region has the sequence CASSLGQGIYGYTF. The nucleotides are TGTGCCAGCAGCTTAGGACAGGGGATCTATGGCTACACCTTC.